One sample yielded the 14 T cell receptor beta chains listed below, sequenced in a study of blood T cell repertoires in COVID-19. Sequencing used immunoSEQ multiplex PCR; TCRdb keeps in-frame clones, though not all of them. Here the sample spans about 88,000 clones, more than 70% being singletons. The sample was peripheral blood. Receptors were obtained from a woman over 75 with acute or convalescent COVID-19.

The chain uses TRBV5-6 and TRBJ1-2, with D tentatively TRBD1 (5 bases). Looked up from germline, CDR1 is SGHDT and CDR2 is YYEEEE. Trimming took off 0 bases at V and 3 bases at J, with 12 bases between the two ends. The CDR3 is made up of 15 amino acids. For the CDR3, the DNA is TGTGCCAGCAGCTTGGCCTTAGGCAGGGACTATGGCTACACCTTC. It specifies CASSLALGRDYGYTF.

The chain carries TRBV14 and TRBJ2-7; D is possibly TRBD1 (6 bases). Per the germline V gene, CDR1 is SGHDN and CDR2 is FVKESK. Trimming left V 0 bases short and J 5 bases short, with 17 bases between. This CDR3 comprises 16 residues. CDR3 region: CASSQDWDTRPNEQYF. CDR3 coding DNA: TGTGCCAGCAGCCAAGATTGGGACACCAGGCCCAACGAGCAGTACTTC. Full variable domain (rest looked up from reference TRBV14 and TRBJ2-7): EAGVTQFPSHSVIEKGQTVTLRCDPISGHDNLYWYRRVMGKEIKFLLHFVKESKQDESGMPNNRFLAERTGGTYSTLKVQPAELEDSGVYFCASSQDWDTRPNEQYFGPGTRLTVT.

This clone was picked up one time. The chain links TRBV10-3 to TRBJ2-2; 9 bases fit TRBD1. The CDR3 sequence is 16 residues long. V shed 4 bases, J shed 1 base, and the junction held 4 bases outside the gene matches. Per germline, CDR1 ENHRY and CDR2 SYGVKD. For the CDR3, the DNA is TGTGCCATCAGTGGAGGACAGGGGCTGAACACCGGGGAGCTGTTTTTT. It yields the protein CAISGGQGLNTGELFF.

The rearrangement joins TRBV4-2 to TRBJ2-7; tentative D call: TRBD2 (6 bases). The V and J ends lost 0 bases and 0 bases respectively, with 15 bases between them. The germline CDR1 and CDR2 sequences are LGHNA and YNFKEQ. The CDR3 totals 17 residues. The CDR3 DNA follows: TGTGCCAGCAGCCAAGAAGGGCGGGGTCCCCTCTCCTACGAGCAGTACTTC. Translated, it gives CASSQEGRGPLSYEQYF.

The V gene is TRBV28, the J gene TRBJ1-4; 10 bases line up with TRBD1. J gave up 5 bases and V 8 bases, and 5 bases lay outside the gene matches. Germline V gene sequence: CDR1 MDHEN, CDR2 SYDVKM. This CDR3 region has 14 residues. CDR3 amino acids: CASDKTGGNEKLFF. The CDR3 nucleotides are TGTGCCAGCGATAAGACAGGGGGCAATGAAAAACTGTTTTTT.

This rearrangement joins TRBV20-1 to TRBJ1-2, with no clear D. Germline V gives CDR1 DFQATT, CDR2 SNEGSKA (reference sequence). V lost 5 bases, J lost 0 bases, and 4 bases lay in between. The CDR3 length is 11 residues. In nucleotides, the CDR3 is TGCAGTGCTGAGTCTAACTATGGCTACACCTTC. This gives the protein CSAESNYGYTF.

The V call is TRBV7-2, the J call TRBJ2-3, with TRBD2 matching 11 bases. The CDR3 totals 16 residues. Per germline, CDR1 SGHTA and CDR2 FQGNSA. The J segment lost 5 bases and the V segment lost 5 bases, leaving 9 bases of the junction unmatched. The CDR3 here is CASSAQLAGARDTQYF. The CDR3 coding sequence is TGTGCCAGCAGCGCTCAACTAGCGGGGGCAAGAGATACGCAGTATTTT.

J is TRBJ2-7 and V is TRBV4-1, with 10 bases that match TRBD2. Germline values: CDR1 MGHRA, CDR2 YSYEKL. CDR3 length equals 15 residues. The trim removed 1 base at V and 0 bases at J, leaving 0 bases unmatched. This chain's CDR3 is CASSQVAGGSYEQYF. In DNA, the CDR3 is TGCGCCAGCAGCCAAGTAGCGGGAGGCTCCTACGAGCAGTACTTC.

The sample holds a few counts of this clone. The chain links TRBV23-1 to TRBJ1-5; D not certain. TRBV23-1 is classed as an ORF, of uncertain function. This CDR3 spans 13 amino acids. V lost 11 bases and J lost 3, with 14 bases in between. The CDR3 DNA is TGCGCCCGGCCGGAGGTAGACAATCAGCCCCAGCATTTT. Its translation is CARPEVDNQPQHF.

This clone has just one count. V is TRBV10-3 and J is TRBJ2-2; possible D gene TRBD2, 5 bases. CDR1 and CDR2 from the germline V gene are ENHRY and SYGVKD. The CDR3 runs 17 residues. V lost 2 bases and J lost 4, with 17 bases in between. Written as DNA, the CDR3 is TGTGCCATCAGTGAGCAGGTCCCAGCGGATGCCACCGGGGAGCTGTTTTTT. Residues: CAISEQVPADATGELFF.

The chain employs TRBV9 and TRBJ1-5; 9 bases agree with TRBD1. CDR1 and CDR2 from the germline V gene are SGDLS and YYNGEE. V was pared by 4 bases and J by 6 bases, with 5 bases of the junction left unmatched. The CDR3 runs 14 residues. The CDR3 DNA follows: TGTGCCAGCAGCCTACAGGGGGCGAGTCAGCCCCAGCATTTT. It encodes CASSLQGASQPQHF.

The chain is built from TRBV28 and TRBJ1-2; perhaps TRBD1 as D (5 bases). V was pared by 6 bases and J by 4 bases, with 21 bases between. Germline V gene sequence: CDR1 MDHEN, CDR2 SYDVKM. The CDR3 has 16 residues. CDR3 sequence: CASRGPNRKGFYGYTF. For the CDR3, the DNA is TGTGCCAGCAGGGGGCCAAACAGGAAGGGGTTCTATGGCTACACCTTC.

CDR3 nucleotide sequence: TGTGCCAGTGGCGACAGGATTAATGAAAAACTGTTTTTT. This codes for CASGDRINEKLFF. V and J are TRBV7-8 and TRBJ1-4, with a weak D call TRBD1 (6 bases). Germline V gives CDR1 SGHVS, CDR2 FQNEAQ. The CDR3 has 13 residues. The ends were cut back, 9 bases at V and 4 bases at J, with 12 bases in the middle.

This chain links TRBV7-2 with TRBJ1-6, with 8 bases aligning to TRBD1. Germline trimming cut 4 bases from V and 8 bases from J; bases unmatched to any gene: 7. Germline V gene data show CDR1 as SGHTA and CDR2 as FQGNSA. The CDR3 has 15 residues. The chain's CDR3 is CASSSGTGLYSPLHF. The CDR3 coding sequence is TGTGCCAGCAGCTCCGGGACAGGCCTATATTCACCCCTCCACTTT.